This T cell receptor (beta chain) was found in a study of CD8+ T cells in alopecia areata. Across the study: Those patients who were treated received oral tofacitinib, which was given at 5 to 10 mg twice daily for moderate-to-severe alopecia areata.

The sample's treatment: oral pan-JAK inhibitor, 5-10 mg twice daily. Trimming removed 0 bases at V and 3 bases at J, with 11 bases between. The germline V gene has CDR1 MGHRA and CDR2 YSYEKL. CDR3 length: 15 amino acids. Once RNA had been extracted, it was reverse transcribed into cDNA to act as the sequencing template. Profiling relied on immunoSEQ multiplex PCR, and the TCRdb table lists in-frame clones only, not all of them. Of some 190,000 clones listed, 51% are singletons. The TCR originated in a human donor with alopecia areata. The chain carries TRBV4-1 and TRBJ1-2; D not certain. This sample comprised CD8+ T cells sorted from blood, obtained at roughly week 53, from a patient treated with tofacitinib. Here the CDR3 reads CASSQERLIHYGYTF. The CDR3 DNA follows: TGCGCCAGCAGCCAAGAGCGGCTTATTCACTATGGCTACACCTTC.